A single sample gave rise to the 6 T cell receptor beta chains below, sequenced in a study of early T cells in non-severe SARS-CoV-2 infection. TCRdb redid the calling of the 5' RACE reads with MiXCR, one entry per CDR3 protein. The data contain tens of thousands of distinct CDR3 sequences, about 15% of them seen just once; the ten biggest clones take up about 6.1%. Sequencing was carried out using whole blood. These receptors all stem from an adult who was a healthcare worker with PCR-confirmed SARS-CoV-2 infection or an uninfected control (not recorded which).

This clonotype showed up just a few times. The J gene is TRBJ1-6, the V gene TRBV9; D is uncertain. The V end was cut by 4 bases, the J end by 10 bases, with 15 bases between. CDR1 and CDR2 from the germline V gene are SGDLS and YYNGEE. This CDR3 comprises 14 residues. The CDR3 is CASSQIPGKSPLHF. CDR3 nucleotides: TGTGCCAGCAGCCAAATCCCCGGGAAATCACCCCTCCACTTT.

This clonotype was observed a handful of times. The chain carries TRBV29-1 and TRBJ1-2; the match to TRBD1 covers 8 bases. Germline CDR1 is SQVTM and CDR2 is ANQGSEA. V trimming: 0 bases; J trimming: 8 bases; junction bases outside the gene matches: 5. The CDR3 sequence is 13 residues long. In DNA, the CDR3 is TGCAGCGTTGAAGATAAGGACAGGGTAGGCTACACCTTC. Its protein product is CSVEDKDRVGYTF.

V is TRBV6-2 or TRBV6-3 and J is TRBJ2-3; D perhaps matches TRBD1 (6 bases). The germline CDR1 and CDR2 sequences are MNHEY and SVGEGT. V lost 5 bases to trimming and J lost 2 bases, with 20 bases between them. The CDR3 spans 17 residues. The CDR3 nucleotides are TGTGCCAGCAGTGGCTGGGCTCAGGGGATAAACACAGATACGCAGTATTTT. It yields the protein CASSGWAQGINTDTQYF.

The genes are TRBV28 and TRBJ1-1; the D is unclear. The CDR3 extends over 11 amino acids. Germline V CDR1 and CDR2: MDHEN, SYDVKM. Trimming left V 2 bases short and J 6 bases short, with 4 bases between. The CDR3 region is CASSLTSEAFF. In DNA, the CDR3 is TGTGCCAGCAGTTTAACGTCTGAAGCTTTCTTT.

The table lists this clonotype with many counts. J is TRBJ1-1 and V is TRBV6-1; D is unclear. CDR1 is MNHNS and CDR2 is SASEGT in the germline V gene. The CDR3 spans 15 residues. The V gene lost 4 bases and the J gene lost 1 base, with 13 bases spanning the gap. The CDR3 DNA sequence: TGTGCCAGCAGTGTTGACTCGACGGGGAACACTGAAGCTTTCTTT. Its protein product is CASSVDSTGNTEAFF.

This clonotype was counted only a few times. This rearrangement joins TRBV7-2 to TRBJ2-7; TRBD2 might be the D (6 bases). Trimming shortened V by 2 bases and J by 2 bases, and 10 bases separated the two germline ends. CDR1 and CDR2 from the germline V gene are SGHTA and FQGNSA. This CDR3 region has 14 residues. CDR3 in DNA: TGTGCCAGCAGCTTACGGCGGGGCGCCTACGAGCAGTACTTC. Translating gives CASSLRRGAYEQYF. Variable domain in full (rest from reference TRBV7-2 and TRBJ2-7): GAGVSQSPSNKVTEKGKDVELRCDPISGHTALYWYRQSLGQGLEFLIYFQGNSAPDKSGLPSDRFSAERTGGSVSTLTIQRTQQEDSAVYLCASSLRRGAYEQYFGPGTRLTVT.